A selection of T cell receptor beta chains follows, all from one sample in a study of patients and donors after allogeneic stem cell transplantation. Each CDR3 protein is one row after TCRdb ran MiXCR on the RT-PCR reads. This table holds 190,000 or so distinct CDR3 sequences, around 41% found once. The sample was blood, either unsorted or a sorted T cell fraction (not recorded which). The source of these receptors is a human donor who was either an allogeneic HSCT recipient or a stem cell or donor lymphocyte infusion donor (not recorded which). It is not recorded whose cells these are; they may come from a transplant donor. Each CDR3 is given with its conserved first and last residue. A D gene is named only where the DNA matches it firmly. Clone sizes are given selectively: once, few, many, or a class where the clone is expanded.

J gene: TRBJ1-2; D gene: TRBD1; clone size: few; V gene: TRBV20-1; CDR3 protein: CSAQRDRFYGYTF; CDR3 DNA: TGCAGTGCACAACGGGACAGGTTCTATGGCTACACCTTC
J gene: TRBJ1-4; D gene: -; clone size: few; V gene: TRBV12-3/TRBV12-4; CDR3 protein: CASSFLSGGERKLFF; CDR3 DNA: TGTGCCAGCAGTTTTTTGTCCGGGGGCGAACGGAAACTGTTTTTT
J gene: TRBJ2-3; D gene: -; clone size: once; V gene: TRBV6-5; CDR3 protein: CASSEAGSGSLGQYF; CDR3 DNA: TGTGCCAGCAGTGAGGCAGGGAGCGGGTCATTGGGGCAGTATTTT
J gene: TRBJ1-1; D gene: -; clone size: -; V gene: TRBV11-2; CDR3 protein: CASSLNRMNTEAFF; CDR3 DNA: TGTGCCAGCAGCTTAAACAGAATGAACACTGAAGCTTTCTTT
J gene: TRBJ2-7; D gene: -; clone size: -; V gene: TRBV20-1; CDR3 protein: CSARVYGLSYEQYF; CDR3 DNA: TGCAGTGCTAGAGTTTACGGACTATCCTACGAGCAGTACTTC
J gene: TRBJ1-2; D gene: -; clone size: -; V gene: TRBV3-1; CDR3 protein: CASSQGFVTGYTF; CDR3 DNA: TGTGCCAGCAGCCAGGGATTCGTGACGGGCTACACCTTC
J gene: TRBJ2-5; D gene: -; clone size: -; V gene: TRBV27; CDR3 protein: CASSLSFFETQYF; CDR3 DNA: TGTGCCAGCAGTTTATCGTTTTTTGAGACCCAGTACTTC
J gene: TRBJ2-1; D gene: -; clone size: few; V gene: TRBV6-1; CDR3 protein: CASRGLGNNEQFF; CDR3 DNA: TGTGCCAGCAGGGGGCTCGGGAACAATGAGCAGTTCTTC
J gene: TRBJ1-1; D gene: -; clone size: few; V gene: TRBV12-3/TRBV12-4; CDR3 protein: CASSSAPSQGKAEAFF; CDR3 DNA: TGTGCCAGCAGTTCCGCCCCGTCACAGGGTAAGGCTGAAGCTTTCTTT
J gene: TRBJ2-7; D gene: -; clone size: few; V gene: TRBV2; CDR3 protein: CASSGTPYEQYF; CDR3 DNA: TGTGCCAGCTCGGGGACCCCCTACGAGCAGTACTTC
J gene: TRBJ2-3; D gene: TRBD1; clone size: -; V gene: TRBV29-1; CDR3 protein: CSVEWRTGRTDTQYF; CDR3 DNA: TGCAGCGTTGAGTGGCGGACAGGAAGGACAGATACGCAGTATTTT
J gene: TRBJ1-2; D gene: -; clone size: -; V gene: TRBV18; CDR3 protein: CASSPPSRDGYTF; CDR3 DNA: TGTGCCAGCTCACCACCATCCCGGGATGGCTACACCTTC
J gene: TRBJ1-6; D gene: -; clone size: -; V gene: TRBV5-1; CDR3 protein: CASSLAVGGAALHF; CDR3 DNA: TGCGCCAGCAGCTTGGCGGTTGGTGGCGCGGCCCTCCACTTT
J gene: TRBJ2-7; D gene: -; clone size: few; V gene: TRBV20-1; CDR3 protein: CSAGTTYSTYEQYF; CDR3 DNA: TGCAGTGCTGGTACGACTTATTCAACCTACGAGCAGTACTTC
J gene: TRBJ2-2; D gene: -; clone size: -; V gene: TRBV20-1; CDR3 protein: CSAYRNTGELFF; CDR3 DNA: TGCAGTGCTTACAGGAACACCGGGGAGCTGTTTTTT
J gene: TRBJ1-2; D gene: TRBD1; clone size: few; V gene: TRBV9; CDR3 protein: CASSTSGTVYGYTF; CDR3 DNA: TGTGCCAGCAGCACTAGCGGGACAGTCTATGGCTACACCTTC
J gene: TRBJ1-1; D gene: -; clone size: few; V gene: TRBV2; CDR3 protein: CASSVGVGTEAFF; CDR3 DNA: TGTGCCAGCAGTGTGGGGGTGGGCACTGAAGCTTTCTTT
J gene: TRBJ1-5; D gene: TRBD1; clone size: few; V gene: TRBV5-6; CDR3 protein: CASSLGTGILAQHF; CDR3 DNA: TGTGCCAGCAGCTTGGGGACAGGGATCTTGGCCCAGCATTTT
J gene: TRBJ1-1; D gene: -; clone size: few; V gene: TRBV10-3; CDR3 protein: CAISEGKGTEAFF; CDR3 DNA: TGTGCCATCAGTGAGGGAAAAGGCACTGAAGCTTTCTTT
J gene: TRBJ2-7; D gene: TRBD1; clone size: -; V gene: TRBV2; CDR3 protein: CASSRTGGEQYF; CDR3 DNA: TGTGCCAGCAGCCGAACAGGGGGTGAGCAGTACTTC
J gene: TRBJ1-1; D gene: -; clone size: once; V gene: TRBV4-3; CDR3 protein: CASSQGSGDYTEAFF; CDR3 DNA: TGCGCCAGCAGCCAAGGCAGCGGGGATTACACTGAAGCTTTCTTT
J gene: TRBJ2-1; D gene: -; clone size: -; V gene: TRBV12-3/TRBV12-4; CDR3 protein: CASSTYLGHGINEQFF; CDR3 DNA: TGTGCCAGCAGTACGTATCTAGGGCACGGGATAAATGAGCAGTTCTTC
J gene: TRBJ1-5; D gene: TRBD1; clone size: few; V gene: TRBV3-1; CDR3 protein: CASSHTDRALSNQPQHF; CDR3 DNA: TGTGCCAGCAGCCATACTGACAGGGCCCTTAGCAATCAGCCCCAGCATTTT
J gene: TRBJ2-2; D gene: TRBD1; clone size: -; V gene: TRBV27; CDR3 protein: CASRYRQGNTGELFF; CDR3 DNA: TGTGCCAGCAGATACAGACAGGGGAACACCGGGGAGCTGTTTTTT
J gene: TRBJ1-6; D gene: TRBD1; clone size: -; V gene: TRBV20-1; CDR3 protein: CSPKTGGNSPLHF; CDR3 DNA: TGCAGTCCCAAGACAGGGGGTAATTCACCCCTCCACTTT
J gene: TRBJ2-1; D gene: -; clone size: -; V gene: TRBV7-9; CDR3 protein: CASSFVLSSSYNEQFF; CDR3 DNA: TGTGCCAGCAGCTTCGTCCTATCGAGCTCCTACAATGAGCAGTTCTTC
J gene: TRBJ1-1; D gene: -; clone size: -; V gene: TRBV5-6; CDR3 protein: CASSLTVKNTEAFF; CDR3 DNA: TGTGCCAGCAGCCTGACAGTTAAGAACACTGAAGCTTTCTTT
J gene: TRBJ1-2; D gene: TRBD1; clone size: -; V gene: TRBV18; CDR3 protein: CASSPGDRGVGGYTF; CDR3 DNA: TGTGCCAGCTCACCGGGCGACAGGGGAGTAGGTGGCTACACCTTC
J gene: TRBJ1-5; D gene: -; clone size: few; V gene: TRBV6-2/TRBV6-3; CDR3 protein: CASSHNRYRIYSNQPQHF; CDR3 DNA: TGTGCCAGCAGCCACAACCGGTACAGAATCTATAGCAATCAGCCCCAGCATTTT
J gene: TRBJ2-5; D gene: -; clone size: -; V gene: TRBV7-9; CDR3 protein: CASSLWGSGSPAGTQYF; CDR3 DNA: TGTGCCAGCAGCCTTTGGGGTAGCGGTTCCCCAGCAGGGACCCAGTACTTC
J gene: TRBJ1-2; D gene: -; clone size: few; V gene: TRBV7-3; CDR3 protein: CASSLEGVNGYTF; CDR3 DNA: TGTGCCAGCAGCTTGGAAGGGGTGAATGGCTACACCTTC
J gene: TRBJ2-1; D gene: -; clone size: -; V gene: TRBV28; CDR3 protein: CASSRLWSSDSSYNEQFF; CDR3 DNA: TGTGCCAGCAGTCGTTTATGGTCCAGCGACAGTTCCTACAATGAGCAGTTCTTC
J gene: TRBJ1-2; D gene: -; clone size: -; V gene: TRBV19; CDR3 protein: CASSEGPYYGYTF; CDR3 DNA: TGTGCCAGTAGCGAGGGGCCCTACTATGGCTACACCTTC
J gene: TRBJ1-6; D gene: TRBD1; clone size: few; V gene: TRBV18; CDR3 protein: CASSTDRLQDSPLHF; CDR3 DNA: TGTGCCAGCTCAACGGACAGGCTTCAGGATTCACCCCTCCACTTT
J gene: TRBJ1-4; D gene: -; clone size: once; V gene: TRBV5-1; CDR3 protein: CASLGGEKLFF; CDR3 DNA: TGCGCCAGCCTGGGCGGGGAAAAACTGTTTTTT
J gene: TRBJ1-4; D gene: TRBD1; clone size: -; V gene: TRBV5-1; CDR3 protein: CASRSGGSNEKLFF; CDR3 DNA: TGCGCCAGCCGCTCAGGGGGGTCTAATGAAAAACTGTTTTTT
J gene: TRBJ2-3; D gene: TRBD2; clone size: -; V gene: TRBV18; CDR3 protein: CASSPGGLAGVTDTQYF; CDR3 DNA: TGTGCCAGCTCACCAGGAGGACTAGCGGGGGTCACAGATACGCAGTATTTT
J gene: TRBJ2-3; D gene: -; clone size: -; V gene: TRBV10-3; CDR3 protein: CAISFAADTDTQYF; CDR3 DNA: TGTGCCATCTCTTTCGCAGCCGACACAGATACGCAGTATTTT
J gene: TRBJ1-3; D gene: -; clone size: few; V gene: TRBV7-2; CDR3 protein: CASSSRQAFVDTIYF; CDR3 DNA: TGTGCCAGCAGCTCCAGACAGGCTTTCGTTGACACCATATATTTT
J gene: TRBJ2-7; D gene: TRBD1; clone size: -; V gene: TRBV25-1; CDR3 protein: CASSERGQGYF; CDR3 DNA: TGTGCCAGCAGTGAAAGGGGACAGGGTTACTTC
J gene: TRBJ2-2; D gene: -; clone size: -; V gene: TRBV7-3; CDR3 protein: CASSPGRGNTGELFF; CDR3 DNA: TGTGCCAGCAGCCCGGGACGGGGAAACACCGGGGAGCTGTTTTTT
J gene: TRBJ1-6; D gene: -; clone size: -; V gene: TRBV6-6; CDR3 protein: CASSYLGGSYNSPLHF; CDR3 DNA: TGTGCCAGCAGTTACTTGGGGGGCTCCTATAATTCACCCCTCCACTTT
J gene: TRBJ1-2; D gene: -; clone size: few; V gene: TRBV7-9; CDR3 protein: CASSLTVSNYGYTF; CDR3 DNA: TGTGCCAGCAGCTTAACAGTTTCGAACTATGGCTACACCTTC
J gene: TRBJ1-1; D gene: -; clone size: -; V gene: TRBV4-1; CDR3 protein: CASSQDPKFLYTEAFF; CDR3 DNA: TGCGCCAGCAGCCAGGACCCCAAGTTTCTGTACACTGAAGCTTTCTTT